These T cell receptor beta chains were read from a single sample in a study of identical twins. TCRdb reprocessed the 5' RACE reads via MiXCR and lists one record per CDR3 protein. The table records under 350,000 distinct CDR3 sequences, less than 9.5% of them present only once. These data also formed part of another study, on yellow fever vaccine responses in identical twins.

The material sequenced was CD8+ T cells sorted from blood. The receptors shown here come from a woman aged 18-29 years in good health. Each CDR3 is given with its conserved first and last residue. Fields, in order: clone size, D gene, V gene, CDR3 length, J gene, CDR3 DNA, CDR3 protein. The D gene is left open where the match is weak. Expanded clones are given a class, and other clones once, few, many or no size at all.

-,TRBD2,TRBV6-1,15,TRBJ2-7,TGTGCCACCCGGGGGCGGGAGGGCCGCCCCTACGAGCAGTACTTC,CATRGREGRPYEQYF
few,-,TRBV2,11,TRBJ2-7,TGTGCCAGCATGAACTCCTACGAGCAGTACTTC,CASMNSYEQYF
-,-,TRBV7-3,12,TRBJ2-3,TGTGCCAGCAGCTCGTTGGGGACTTTGCAGTATTTT,CASSSLGTLQYF
-,TRBD2,TRBV30,16,TRBJ2-3,TGTGCCTGGAGTCTAGGGACTAGCGGGGTCTCAGATACGCAGTATTTT,CAWSLGTSGVSDTQYF
-,TRBD2,TRBV13,16,TRBJ2-3,TGTGCCAGCAGCTTAGAACTAGCGGGCTACACAGATACGCAGTATTTT,CASSLELAGYTDTQYF
-,-,TRBV2,14,TRBJ2-6,TGTGCCAGCAGTTCAGAGTTTGGGGCCAACGTCCTGACTTTC,CASSSEFGANVLTF
many,-,TRBV12-3/TRBV12-4,15,TRBJ1-1,TGTGCCAGCAGTTTAGTCGGGTTGGGGAACACTGAAGCTTTCTTT,CASSLVGLGNTEAFF
few,TRBD2,TRBV4-2,16,TRBJ2-1,TGTGCCAGCAGCCAAGAGTCTAGCGGAAACTACAATGAGCAGTTCTTC,CASSQESSGNYNEQFF
few,-,TRBV7-2,15,TRBJ1-3,TGTGCCAGCAGCCCCGGGGGGGGCTCTGGAAACACCATATATTTT,CASSPGGGSGNTIYF
few,-,TRBV25-1,13,TRBJ2-1,TGTGCCAGCAGTGGAGGACTCGACAATGAGCAGTTCTTC,CASSGGLDNEQFF
many,-,TRBV6-2/TRBV6-3,13,TRBJ1-1,TGTGCCAGTTCGGATGGTATGAACACTGAAGCTTTCTTT,CASSDGMNTEAFF
few,-,TRBV7-2,13,TRBJ2-1,TGTGCCAGCAGCTTAGGATTTGGGGGTGAGCAGTTCTTC,CASSLGFGGEQFF
few,TRBD1,TRBV27,16,TRBJ2-7,TGTGCCAGCAGTTACCGATCAACAGGGGGGACTGGCGAGCAGTACTTC,CASSYRSTGGTGEQYF
many,-,TRBV29-1,13,TRBJ2-2,TGCAGCGTATCCGGGGGCGGCACCGGGGAGCTGTTTTTT,CSVSGGGTGELFF
many,TRBD1,TRBV7-9,13,TRBJ1-2,TGTGCCAGCAGCTCGACAGGGGTGTCGGGCTACACCTTC,CASSSTGVSGYTF
-,-,TRBV15,13,TRBJ2-1,TGTGCCACCTCCAACACAGTTAACGGTGAGCAGTTCTTC,CATSNTVNGEQFF
many,TRBD2,TRBV2,12,TRBJ2-3,TGTGCCAGGTCGGCGGGACTACCGACGCAGTATTTT,CARSAGLPTQYF
few,-,TRBV11-2,16,TRBJ2-5,TGTGCCAGCAGCTTAGAAGTATCCAGATACCAAGAGACCCAGTACTTC,CASSLEVSRYQETQYF
few,-,TRBV7-2,13,TRBJ2-7,TGTGCCAGCAGTTTAAGTCTCGTCTACGAGCAGTACTTC,CASSLSLVYEQYF
many,-,TRBV28,13,TRBJ1-1,TGTGCCAGCAGTTTACGACCGAACACTGAAGCTTTCTTT,CASSLRPNTEAFF
many,-,TRBV20-1,13,TRBJ1-2,TGCAGTGCCGGAGGGGGGGAGGTAGGAGGCTACACCTTC,CSAGGGEVGGYTF
many,-,TRBV5-1,14,TRBJ1-1,TGCGCCAGCAGCTGGGGAGGGGAGGCCACTGAAGCTTTCTTT,CASSWGGEATEAFF
-,TRBD2,TRBV4-1,15,TRBJ2-7,TGCGCCAGCAGCACCTGGACTAGCTCGGGGTACGAGCAGTACTTC,CASSTWTSSGYEQYF
few,-,TRBV7-2,16,TRBJ2-7,TGTGCCAGCAGCTTAGTCCCTGGCAGTCTTAGTTCCGAGCAGTACTTC,CASSLVPGSLSSEQYF
many,-,TRBV4-3,14,TRBJ2-3,TGCGCCAGCAGCCCTAACGAAGGGAGGGATACGCAGTATTTT,CASSPNEGRDTQYF
few,-,TRBV28,12,TRBJ2-7,-,CASSSSSGEQYF
few,-,TRBV6-1,14,TRBJ2-1,TGTGCCAGCAGTACGGGGGAAACATACAATGAGCAGTTCTTC,CASSTGETYNEQFF
few,TRBD2,TRBV29-1,14,TRBJ2-5,TGCAGCGACATTGGAGGCGGGAGTTGGGAGACCCAGTACTTC,CSDIGGGSWETQYF
few,-,TRBV11-1,13,TRBJ2-1,TGTGCCAGCAGCTTTCTCCGAGCTAGCGAGCAGTTCTTC,CASSFLRASEQFF
few,-,TRBV25-1,14,TRBJ2-3,TGTGCCAGCAGTGAACTCACTCAAACAGATACGCAGTATTTT,CASSELTQTDTQYF
-,-,TRBV28,15,TRBJ1-5,TGTGCCAGCAGTTTATCCGGGACGGGCAATCAGCCCCAGCATTTT,CASSLSGTGNQPQHF
-,-,TRBV23-1,13,TRBJ1-1,TGCGCCAGCTGCCGTGGGGGGTACACTGAAGCTTTCTTT,CASCRGGYTEAFF
many,-,TRBV4-3,16,TRBJ2-7,TGCGCCAGCAGCCAAGGGCGATCGGCTTCTGTCTACGAGCAGTACTTC,CASSQGRSASVYEQYF
once,TRBD1,TRBV7-6,15,TRBJ2-7,TGTGCCAGCAGCTTAGGGGGACAGGTCTCCTACGAGCAGTACTTC,CASSLGGQVSYEQYF
many,-,TRBV27,14,TRBJ2-1,TGTGCCAGCAGTTCACGGGGACCCTACAATGAGCAGTTCTTC,CASSSRGPYNEQFF
many,-,TRBV12-3/TRBV12-4,12,TRBJ1-1,TGTGCCAGCAATAGGGGCGTAACTGAAGCTTTCTTT,CASNRGVTEAFF
-,-,TRBV7-3,13,TRBJ2-5,TGTGCCAGCAGCCCCAACAGGGTCGAGACCCAGTACTTC,CASSPNRVETQYF
-,-,TRBV7-8,14,TRBJ2-7,TGTGCCAGCAGCCCCATCGCGGCGGCCTACGAGCAGTACTTC,CASSPIAAAYEQYF
-,TRBD1,TRBV28,17,TRBJ1-5,TGTGCCAGCACGGACAGGCGTTGGGAGAACCTCAATCAGCCCCAGCATTTT,CASTDRRWENLNQPQHF
few,-,TRBV20-1,14,TRBJ2-7,TGCAGTGCTCCCGGGACTCTTTCTACCTACGAGCAGTACTTC,CSAPGTLSTYEQYF
few,-,TRBV20-1,16,TRBJ2-3,TGCAGTGCTAGAGATTTTAGGGGGGGGGACACAGATACGCAGTATTTT,CSARDFRGGDTDTQYF
-,TRBD1,TRBV29-1,13,TRBJ2-2,TGCAGCTTCCGGGACAGTAACACCGGGGAGCTGTTTTTT,CSFRDSNTGELFF
-,-,TRBV27,12,TRBJ2-5,TGTGCCAGCAGTCCACAGGGTGCGACCCAGTACTTC,CASSPQGATQYF
few,TRBD1,TRBV7-9,15,TRBJ2-7,TGTGCCAGCAGCCAAGCCTTGGACAGGTCCTACGAGCAGTACTTC,CASSQALDRSYEQYF
-,-,TRBV18,13,TRBJ2-7,TGTGCCAGCTCACCACCCCGTGCGTACGAGCAGTACTTC,CASSPPRAYEQYF